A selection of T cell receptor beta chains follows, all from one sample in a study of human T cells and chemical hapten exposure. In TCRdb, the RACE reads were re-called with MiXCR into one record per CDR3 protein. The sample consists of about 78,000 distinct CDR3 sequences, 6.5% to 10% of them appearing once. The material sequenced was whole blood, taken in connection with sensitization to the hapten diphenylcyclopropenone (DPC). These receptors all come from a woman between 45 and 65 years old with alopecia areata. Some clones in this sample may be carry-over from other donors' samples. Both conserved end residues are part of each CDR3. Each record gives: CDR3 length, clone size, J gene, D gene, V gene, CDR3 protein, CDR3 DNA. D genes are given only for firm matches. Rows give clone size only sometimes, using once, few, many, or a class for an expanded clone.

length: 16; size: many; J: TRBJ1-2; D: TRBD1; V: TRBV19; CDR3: CASSIGRSGTAGGYTF; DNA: TGTGCCAGTAGTATAGGACGATCCGGGACAGCCGGCGGCTACACCTTC
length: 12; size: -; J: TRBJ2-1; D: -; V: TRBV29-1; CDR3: CSVVGGRNEQFF; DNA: TGCAGCGTTGTAGGGGGTCGCAATGAGCAGTTCTTC
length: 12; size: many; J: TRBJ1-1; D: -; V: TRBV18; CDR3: CASSPGATEAFF; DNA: TGTGCCAGCTCACCAGGGGCTACTGAAGCTTTCTTT
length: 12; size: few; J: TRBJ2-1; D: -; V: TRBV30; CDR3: CAWSVADKSSFF; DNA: TGTGCCTGGAGTGTAGCGGATAAGAGTTCGTTCTTC
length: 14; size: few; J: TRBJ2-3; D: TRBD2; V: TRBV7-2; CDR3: CASILGLATDTQYF; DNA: TGTGCCAGCATCCTGGGACTAGCAACAGATACGCAGTATTTT
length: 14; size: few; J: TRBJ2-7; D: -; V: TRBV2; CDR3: CASSLGGQSYEQYF; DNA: TGTGCCAGCAGCTTGGGGGGACAATCCTACGAGCAGTACTTC
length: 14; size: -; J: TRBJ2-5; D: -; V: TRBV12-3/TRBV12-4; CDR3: CASWVAGLMETQYF; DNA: TGTGCCAGTTGGGTGGCAGGGTTAATGGAGACCCAGTACTTC
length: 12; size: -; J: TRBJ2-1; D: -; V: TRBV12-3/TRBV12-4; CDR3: CASGTIKNEQFF; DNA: TGTGCCAGCGGGACCATTAAAAATGAGCAGTTCTTC
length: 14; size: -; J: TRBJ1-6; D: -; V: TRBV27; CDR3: CASSPWDTNSPLHF; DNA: TGTGCCAGCAGTCCCTGGGACACTAATTCACCCCTCCACTTT
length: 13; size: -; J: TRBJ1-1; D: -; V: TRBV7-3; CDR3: CASSLRVGETAFF; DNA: TGTGCCAGCAGCTTAAGGGTTGGGGAAACGGCTTTCTTT
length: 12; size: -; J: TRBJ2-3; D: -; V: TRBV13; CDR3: CASSLPRDTQYF; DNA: TGTGCCAGCAGCTTACCCAGAGATACGCAGTATTTT
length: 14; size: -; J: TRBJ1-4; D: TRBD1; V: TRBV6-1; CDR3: CASRRDRGTEKLFF; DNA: TGTGCCAGCAGGAGGGACAGGGGAACTGAAAAACTGTTTTTT
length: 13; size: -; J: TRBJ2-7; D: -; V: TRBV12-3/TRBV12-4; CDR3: CASSLSFRGEQYF; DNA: TGTGCCAGCAGTTTATCCTTCAGGGGTGAGCAGTACTTC
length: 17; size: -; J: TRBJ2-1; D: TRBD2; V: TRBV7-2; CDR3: CASSTRLAENLYNEQFF; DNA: TGTGCCAGCAGCACTAGACTAGCGGAGAACCTTTACAATGAGCAGTTCTTC
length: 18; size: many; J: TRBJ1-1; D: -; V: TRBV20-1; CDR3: CSARDRRKGGSKESEAFF; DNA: TGCAGTGCTAGAGATCGTCGCAAGGGAGGAAGCAAAGAGTCTGAAGCTTTCTTT
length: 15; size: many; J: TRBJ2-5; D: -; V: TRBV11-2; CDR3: CASSLDPGSSTTQYF; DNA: TGTGCCAGCAGCTTAGATCCCGGATCTAGTACGACCCAGTACTTC
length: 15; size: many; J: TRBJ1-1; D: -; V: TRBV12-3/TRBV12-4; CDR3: CASSYTDGRGTEAFF; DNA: TGTGCCAGCAGTTACACGGACGGCCGGGGCACTGAAGCTTTCTTT
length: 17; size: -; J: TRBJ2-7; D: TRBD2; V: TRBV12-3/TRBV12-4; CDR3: CASSLEGLSGNSYEQYF; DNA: TGTGCCAGCAGCCTAGAAGGGCTTAGCGGGAATTCCTACGAGCAGTACTTC
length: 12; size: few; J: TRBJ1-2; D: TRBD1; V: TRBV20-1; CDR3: CSARQGDYGYTF; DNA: TGCAGTGCTAGACAGGGGGACTATGGCTACACCTTC
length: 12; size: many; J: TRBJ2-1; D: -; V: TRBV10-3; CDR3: CAMGTLDNEQFF; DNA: TGTGCCATGGGGACTCTCGACAATGAGCAGTTCTTC
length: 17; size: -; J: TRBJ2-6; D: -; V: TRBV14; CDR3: CASSQGFRLPGANVLTF; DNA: TGTGCCAGCAGCCAAGGGTTCAGGCTACCTGGGGCCAACGTCCTGACTTTC
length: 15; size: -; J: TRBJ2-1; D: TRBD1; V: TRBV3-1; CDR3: CASSPTGGERNEQFF; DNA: TGTGCCAGCAGCCCCACAGGGGGCGAGCGCAATGAGCAGTTCTTC
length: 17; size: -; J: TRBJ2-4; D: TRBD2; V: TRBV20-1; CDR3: CSARTSGRASAKNIQYF; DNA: TGCAGTGCTCGGACTAGCGGGAGGGCCTCGGCCAAAAACATTCAGTACTTC
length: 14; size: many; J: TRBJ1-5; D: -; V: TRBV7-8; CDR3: CASSSQDRSQPQHF; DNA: TGTGCCAGCAGCTCCCAAGACCGGAGTCAGCCCCAGCATTTT
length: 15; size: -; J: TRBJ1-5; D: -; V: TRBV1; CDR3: CTSSHHTGGDQPQHF; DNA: TGCACCAGCAGCCACCATACAGGGGGAGATCAGCCCCAGCATTTT
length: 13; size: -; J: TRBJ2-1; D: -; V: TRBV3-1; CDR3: CASSQDLRNEQFF; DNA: TGTGCCAGCAGCCAAGATTTAAGGAATGAGCAGTTCTTC
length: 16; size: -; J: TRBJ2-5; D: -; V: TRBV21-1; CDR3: CASSKERRLAEETQYF; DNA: TGTGCCAGCAGCAAAGAAAGGAGGCTAGCGGAAGAGACCCAGTACTTC
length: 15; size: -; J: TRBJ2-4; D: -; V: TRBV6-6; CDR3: CASIPRETAKNIQYF; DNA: TGTGCCAGCATCCCCCGGGAAACGGCCAAAAACATTCAGTACTTC
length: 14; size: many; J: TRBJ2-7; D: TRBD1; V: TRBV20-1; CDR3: CSARAPTGGYEQYF; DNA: TGCAGTGCTAGAGCTCCGACAGGGGGCTACGAGCAGTACTTC
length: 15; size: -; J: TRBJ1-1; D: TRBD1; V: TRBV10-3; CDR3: CAIRPPGTGSTEAFF; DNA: TGTGCCATCAGGCCTCCCGGGACAGGGTCCACTGAAGCTTTCTTT
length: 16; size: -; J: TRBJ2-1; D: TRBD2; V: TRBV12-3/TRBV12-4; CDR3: CASSPDGAGGNNEQFF; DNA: TGTGCCAGCAGCCCAGATGGGGCGGGAGGGAACAATGAGCAGTTCTTC
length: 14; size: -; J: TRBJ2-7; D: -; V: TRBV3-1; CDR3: CASSPRLDSYEQYF; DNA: TGTGCCAGCAGCCCACGACTAGACTCCTACGAGCAGTACTTC
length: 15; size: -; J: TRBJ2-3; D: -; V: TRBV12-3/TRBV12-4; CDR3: CASSSTRTGTDTQYF; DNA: TGTGCCAGCAGTTCTACCCGGACGGGCACAGATACGCAGTATTTT
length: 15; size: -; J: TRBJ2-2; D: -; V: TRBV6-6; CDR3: CATNAGPLLTGELFF; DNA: TGTGCCACCAACGCGGGGCCCTTACTTACCGGGGAGCTGTTTTTT
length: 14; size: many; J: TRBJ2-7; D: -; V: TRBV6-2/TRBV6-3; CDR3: CASSYEDPRDEQYF; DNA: TGTGCCAGCAGTTACGAGGACCCTCGGGACGAGCAGTACTTC
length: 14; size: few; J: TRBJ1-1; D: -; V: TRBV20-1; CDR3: CSATGAGANTEAFF; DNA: TGCAGTGCTACGGGGGCCGGGGCTAACACTGAAGCTTTCTTT
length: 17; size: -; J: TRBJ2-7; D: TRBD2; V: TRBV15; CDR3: CATSREGGREGSYEQYF; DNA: TGTGCCACCAGCAGAGAGGGGGGCCGGGAGGGCTCCTACGAGCAGTACTTC
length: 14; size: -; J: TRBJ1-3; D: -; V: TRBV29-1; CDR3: CSVEARHSGNTIYF; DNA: TGCAGCGTTGAAGCACGCCACTCTGGAAACACCATATATTTT
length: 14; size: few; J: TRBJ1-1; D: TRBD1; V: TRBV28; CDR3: CASRTDRVNTEAFF; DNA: TGTGCCAGCAGAACCGACAGGGTGAACACTGAAGCTTTCTTT
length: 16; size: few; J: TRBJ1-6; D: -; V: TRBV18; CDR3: CASSPLPGDYNSPLHF; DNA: TGTGCCAGCTCACCCCTCCCGGGGGATTATAATTCACCCCTCCACTTT
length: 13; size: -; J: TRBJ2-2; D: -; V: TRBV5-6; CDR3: CASTPRRAGELFF; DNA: TGTGCCAGCACCCCTCGCAGGGCCGGGGAGCTGTTTTTT
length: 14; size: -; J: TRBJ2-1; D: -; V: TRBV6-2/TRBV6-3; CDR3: CASSYPIDRVEQFF; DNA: TGTGCCAGCAGTTACCCGATCGACCGGGTTGAGCAGTTCTTC
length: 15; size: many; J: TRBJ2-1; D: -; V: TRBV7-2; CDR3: CASSLNSQSYNEQFF; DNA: TGTGCCAGCAGCTTAAACAGCCAATCCTACAATGAGCAGTTCTTC
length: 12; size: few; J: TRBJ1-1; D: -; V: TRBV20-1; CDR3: CSALMGTAEAFF; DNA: TGCAGTGCACTTATGGGTACCGCTGAAGCTTTCTTT
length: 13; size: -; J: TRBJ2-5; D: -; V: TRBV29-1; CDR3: CSVVPGAGETQYF; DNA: TGCAGCGTGGTCCCCGGAGCGGGAGAGACCCAGTACTTC